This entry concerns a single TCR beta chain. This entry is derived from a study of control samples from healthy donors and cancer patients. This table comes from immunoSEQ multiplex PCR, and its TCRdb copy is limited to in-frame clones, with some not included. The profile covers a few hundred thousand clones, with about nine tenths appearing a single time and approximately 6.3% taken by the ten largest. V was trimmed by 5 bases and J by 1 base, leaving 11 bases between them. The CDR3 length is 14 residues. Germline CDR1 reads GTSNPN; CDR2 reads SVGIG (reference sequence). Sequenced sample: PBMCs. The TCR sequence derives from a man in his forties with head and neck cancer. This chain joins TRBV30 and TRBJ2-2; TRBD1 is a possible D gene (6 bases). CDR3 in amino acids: CAWETGRNTGELFF. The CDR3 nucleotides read TGTGCCTGGGAAACAGGGAGGAACACCGGGGAGCTGTTTTTT.